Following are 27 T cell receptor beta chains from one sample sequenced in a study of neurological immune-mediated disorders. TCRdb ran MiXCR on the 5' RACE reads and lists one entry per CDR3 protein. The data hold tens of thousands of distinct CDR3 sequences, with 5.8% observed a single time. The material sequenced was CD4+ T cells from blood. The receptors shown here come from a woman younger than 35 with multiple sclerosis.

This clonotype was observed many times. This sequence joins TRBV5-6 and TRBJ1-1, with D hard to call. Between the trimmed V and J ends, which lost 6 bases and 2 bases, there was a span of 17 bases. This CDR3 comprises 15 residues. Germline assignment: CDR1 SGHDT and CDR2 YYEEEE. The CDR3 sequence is CASTKRESANTEAFF. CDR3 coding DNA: TGTGCCAGCACGAAAAGGGAATCCGCCAACACTGAAGCTTTCTTT.

The CDR3 sequence is CARLGPRGQFF. In DNA, the CDR3 is TGCGCCAGGCTTGGACCTCGGGGGCAGTTCTTC. V gene TRBV23-1 combines with J gene TRBJ2-1; D perhaps matches TRBD2 (5 bases). TRBV23-1 is reported as an ORF; its role is uncertain. The CDR3 has 11 residues. Trimming removed 9 bases at V and 12 bases at J, with 15 bases between.

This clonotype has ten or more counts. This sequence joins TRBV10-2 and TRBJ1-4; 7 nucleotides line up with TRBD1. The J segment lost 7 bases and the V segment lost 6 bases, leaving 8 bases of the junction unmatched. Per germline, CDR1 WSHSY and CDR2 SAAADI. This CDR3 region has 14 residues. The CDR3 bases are TGCGCCAGCAGAGAGACAGGGAGGCGTGAAAAACTGTTTTTT. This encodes CASRETGRREKLFF.

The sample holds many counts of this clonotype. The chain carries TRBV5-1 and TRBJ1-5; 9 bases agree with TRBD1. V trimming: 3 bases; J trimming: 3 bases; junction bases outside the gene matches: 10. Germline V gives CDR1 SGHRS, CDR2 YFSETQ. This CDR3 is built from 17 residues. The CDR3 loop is CASSSQPTGGNNQPQHF. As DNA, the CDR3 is TGCGCCAGCAGCTCTCAACCGACAGGGGGGAACAATCAGCCCCAGCATTTT.

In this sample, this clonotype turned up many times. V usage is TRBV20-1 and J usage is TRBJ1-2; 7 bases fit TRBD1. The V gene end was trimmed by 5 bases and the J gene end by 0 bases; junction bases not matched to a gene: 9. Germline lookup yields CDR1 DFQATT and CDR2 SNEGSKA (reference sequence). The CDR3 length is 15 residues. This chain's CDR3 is CSAPKDRIANYGYTF. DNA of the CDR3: TGCAGTGCTCCGAAGGACAGGATCGCTAACTATGGCTACACCTTC.

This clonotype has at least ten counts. Here the CDR3 reads CASSRKSSQETQYF. The CDR3 DNA is TGTGCCAGCAGTAGGAAGTCTAGCCAAGAGACCCAGTACTTC. The chain carries TRBV5-4 and TRBJ2-5; no reliable D call. The germline gives CDR1 SGHNT, CDR2 YYREEE (reference sequence). V was clipped by 5 bases and J by 1 base, with 12 bases between them. The CDR3 runs to 14 residues.

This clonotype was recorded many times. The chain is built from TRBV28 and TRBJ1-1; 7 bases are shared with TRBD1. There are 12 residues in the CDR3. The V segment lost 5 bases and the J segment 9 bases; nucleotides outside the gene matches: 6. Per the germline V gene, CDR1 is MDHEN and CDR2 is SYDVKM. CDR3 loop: CASSPQGQKAFF. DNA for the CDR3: TGTGCCAGCAGTCCACAGGGACAGAAAGCTTTCTTT.

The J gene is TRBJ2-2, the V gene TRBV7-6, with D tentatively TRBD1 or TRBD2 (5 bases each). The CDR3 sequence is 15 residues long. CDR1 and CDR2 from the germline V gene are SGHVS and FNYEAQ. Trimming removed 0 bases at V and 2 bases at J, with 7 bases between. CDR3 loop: CASSLAGPNTGELFF. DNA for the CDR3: TGTGCCAGCAGCTTAGCGGGACCAAACACCGGGGAGCTGTTTTTT.

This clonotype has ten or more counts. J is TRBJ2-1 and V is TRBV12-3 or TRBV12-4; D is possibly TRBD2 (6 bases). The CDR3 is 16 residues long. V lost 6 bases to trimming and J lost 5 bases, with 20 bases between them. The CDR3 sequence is CASSPIPSSGHNEQFF. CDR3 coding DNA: TGTGCCAGCAGCCCAATACCGTCAAGCGGGCACAATGAGCAGTTCTTC.

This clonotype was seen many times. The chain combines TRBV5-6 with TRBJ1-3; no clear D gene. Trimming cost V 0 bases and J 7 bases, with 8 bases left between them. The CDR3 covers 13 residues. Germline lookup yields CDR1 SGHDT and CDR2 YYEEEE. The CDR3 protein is CASSLGPGNTIYF. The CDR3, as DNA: TGTGCCAGCAGCTTGGGTCCCGGCAACACCATATATTTT.

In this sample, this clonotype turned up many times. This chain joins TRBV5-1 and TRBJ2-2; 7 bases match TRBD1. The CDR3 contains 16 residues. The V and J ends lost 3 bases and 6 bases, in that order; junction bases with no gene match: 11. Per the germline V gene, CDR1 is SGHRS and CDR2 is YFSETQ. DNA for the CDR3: TGCGCCAGCAGCTACAGATACAGGGGTCAAGCCGGGGAGCTGTTTTTT. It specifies CASSYRYRGQAGELFF.

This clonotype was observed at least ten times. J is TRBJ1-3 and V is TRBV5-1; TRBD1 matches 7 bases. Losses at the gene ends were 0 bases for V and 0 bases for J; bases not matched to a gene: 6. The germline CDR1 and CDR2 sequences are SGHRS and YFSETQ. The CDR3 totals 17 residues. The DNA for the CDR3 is TGCGCCAGCAGCTTGGCCGGGGGACAGACCTCTGGAAACACCATATATTTT. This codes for CASSLAGGQTSGNTIYF.

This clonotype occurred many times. This CDR3 is CASSRDLAYNEQFF. CDR3 in DNA: TGTGCCAGCAGTCGGGACTTAGCGTACAATGAGCAGTTCTTC. The chain recombines TRBV12-3 or TRBV12-4 with TRBJ2-1, with a weak D call TRBD2 (6 bases). CDR3 length: 14 residues. V gave up 5 bases and J gave up 4 bases, with 12 bases separating them.

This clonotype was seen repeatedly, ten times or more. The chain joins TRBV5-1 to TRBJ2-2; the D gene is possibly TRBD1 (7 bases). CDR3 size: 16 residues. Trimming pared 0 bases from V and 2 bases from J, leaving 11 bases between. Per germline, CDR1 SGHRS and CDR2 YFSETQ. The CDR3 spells CASSLGGTVNTGELFF. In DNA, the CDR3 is TGCGCCAGCAGCTTGGGCGGGACAGTCAACACCGGGGAGCTGTTTTTT. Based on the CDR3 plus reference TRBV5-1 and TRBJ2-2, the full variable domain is KAGVTQTPRYLIKTRGQQVTLSCSPISGHRSVSWYQQTPGQGLQFLFEYFSETQRNKGNFPGRFSGRQFSNSRSEMNVSTLELGDSALYLCASSLGGTVNTGELFFGEGSRLTVL.

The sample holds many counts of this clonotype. The CDR3 reads CASSLISGRAFF. DNA for the CDR3: TGTGCCAGCAGCTTAATTTCTGGCCGAGCTTTCTTT. This sequence joins TRBV7-9 and TRBJ1-1, with D hard to call. V lost 2 bases, J lost 10 bases, and 11 bases lay in between. Germline CDR1 and CDR2: SEHNR and FQNEAQ (reference sequence). There are 12 residues in the CDR3.

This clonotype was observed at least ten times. CDR3 DNA: TGTGCCAGCAGCTACCGCGGCCCTATTGGCTACACCTTC. Translated, it gives CASSYRGPIGYTF. The rearrangement uses TRBV7-2 and TRBJ1-2; D gene unclear. CDR3 size: 13 residues. Germline lookup yields CDR1 SGHTA and CDR2 FQGNSA. Trimming cost V 4 bases and J 7 bases, with 13 bases left between them.

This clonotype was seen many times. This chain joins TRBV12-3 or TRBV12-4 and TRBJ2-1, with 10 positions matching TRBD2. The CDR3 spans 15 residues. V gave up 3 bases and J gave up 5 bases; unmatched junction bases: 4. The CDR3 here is CASSFRTSGNNEQFF. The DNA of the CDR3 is TGTGCCAGCAGTTTTCGGACTAGCGGAAACAATGAGCAGTTCTTC.

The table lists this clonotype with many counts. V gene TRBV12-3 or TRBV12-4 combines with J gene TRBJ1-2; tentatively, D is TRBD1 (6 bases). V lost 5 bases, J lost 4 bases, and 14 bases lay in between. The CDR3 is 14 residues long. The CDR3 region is CASSLQQGSYGYTF. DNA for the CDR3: TGTGCCAGCAGTCTACAACAGGGTTCCTATGGCTACACCTTC.

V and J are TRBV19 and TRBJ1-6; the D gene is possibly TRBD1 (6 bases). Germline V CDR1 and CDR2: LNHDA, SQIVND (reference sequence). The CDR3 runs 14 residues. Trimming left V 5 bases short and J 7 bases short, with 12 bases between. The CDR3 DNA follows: TGTGCCAGTAGTCCGCGACAGGACAATTCACCCCTCCACTTT. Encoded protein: CASSPRQDNSPLHF.

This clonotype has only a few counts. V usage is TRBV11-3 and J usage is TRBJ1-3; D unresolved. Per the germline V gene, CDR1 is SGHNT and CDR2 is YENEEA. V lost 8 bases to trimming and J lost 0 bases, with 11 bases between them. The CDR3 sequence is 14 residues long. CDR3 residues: CASRKRDSGNTIYF. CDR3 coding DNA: TGTGCCAGCCGGAAGCGGGACTCTGGAAACACCATATATTTT. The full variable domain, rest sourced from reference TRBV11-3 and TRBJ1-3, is EAGVVQSPRYKIIEKKQPVAFWCNPISGHNTLYWYLQNLGQGPELLIRYENEEAVDDSQLPKDRFSAERLKGVDSTLKIQPAELGDSAVYLCASRKRDSGNTIYFGEGSWLTVV.

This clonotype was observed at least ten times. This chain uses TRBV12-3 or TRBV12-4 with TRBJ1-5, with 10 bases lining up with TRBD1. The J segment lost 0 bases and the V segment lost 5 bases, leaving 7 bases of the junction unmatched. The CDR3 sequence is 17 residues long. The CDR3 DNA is TGTGCCAGCAGTCGCCGGGGACAGGGGATTAGCAATCAGCCCCAGCATTTT. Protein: CASSRRGQGISNQPQHF.

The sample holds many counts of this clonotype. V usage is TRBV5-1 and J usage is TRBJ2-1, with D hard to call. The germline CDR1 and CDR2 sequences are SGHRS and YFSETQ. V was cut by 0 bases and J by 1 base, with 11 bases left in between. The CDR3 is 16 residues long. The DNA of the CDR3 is TGCGCCAGCAGCTTGGGTGGGATTGGTTCCTACAATGAGCAGTTCTTC. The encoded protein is CASSLGGIGSYNEQFF.

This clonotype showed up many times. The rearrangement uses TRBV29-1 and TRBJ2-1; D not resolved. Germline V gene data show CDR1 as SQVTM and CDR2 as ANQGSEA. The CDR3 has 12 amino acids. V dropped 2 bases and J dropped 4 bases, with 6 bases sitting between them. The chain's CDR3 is CSVETDYNEQFF. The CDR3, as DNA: TGCAGCGTTGAAACAGATTACAATGAGCAGTTCTTC.

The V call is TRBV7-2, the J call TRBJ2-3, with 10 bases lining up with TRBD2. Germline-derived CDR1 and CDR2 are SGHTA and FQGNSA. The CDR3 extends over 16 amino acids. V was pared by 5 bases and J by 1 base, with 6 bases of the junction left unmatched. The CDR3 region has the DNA TGTGCCAGCAGCCTTAATGGACTAGCGGGCACAGATACGCAGTATTTT. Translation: CASSLNGLAGTDTQYF.

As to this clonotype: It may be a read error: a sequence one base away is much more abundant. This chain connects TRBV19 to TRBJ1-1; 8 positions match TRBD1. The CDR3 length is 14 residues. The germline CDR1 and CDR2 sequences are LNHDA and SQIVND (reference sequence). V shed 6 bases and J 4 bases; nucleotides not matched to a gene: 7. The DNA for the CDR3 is TGTGCCAGTAGACGACAGGGGACTGTCACTGAAGCTTTCTTT. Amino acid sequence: CASRRQGTVTEAFF.

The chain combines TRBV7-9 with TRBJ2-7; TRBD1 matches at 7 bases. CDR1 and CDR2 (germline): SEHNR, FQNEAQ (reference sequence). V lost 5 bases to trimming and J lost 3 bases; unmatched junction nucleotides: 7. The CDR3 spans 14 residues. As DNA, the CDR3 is TGTGCCAGCAGCCCTCCCGACAGGGTCTACGAGCAGTACTTC. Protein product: CASSPPDRVYEQYF. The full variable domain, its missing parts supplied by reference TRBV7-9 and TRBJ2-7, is DTGVSQNPRHKITKRGQNVTFRCDPISEHNRLYWYRQTLGQGPEFLTYFQNEAQLEKSRLLSDRFSAERPKGSFSTLEIQRTEQGDSAMYLCASSPPDRVYEQYFGPGTRLTVT.

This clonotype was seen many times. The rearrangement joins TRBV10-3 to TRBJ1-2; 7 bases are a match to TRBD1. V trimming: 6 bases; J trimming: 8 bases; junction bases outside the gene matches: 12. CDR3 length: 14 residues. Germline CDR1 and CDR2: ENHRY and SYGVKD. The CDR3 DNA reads TGTGCCATCAGCTCCGGGACAGAGGTCGTCGGCTACACCTTC. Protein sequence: CAISSGTEVVGYTF.